This T cell receptor beta chain appears in the sequencing data of a study of blood T cell repertoires in COVID-19. Study context: Collection of acute and convalescent COVID-19 samples took place in the United States, Italy and Spain. T cells, B-cell-depleted T cells, or PBMCs supplied cDNA or gDNA.

Produced via immunoSEQ multiplex PCR; TCRdb's table is partial and in-frame only. The sample consists of 40,000 to 55,000 clones, more than 85% of them appearing once. CDR1 SGDLS and CDR2 YYNGEE come from the germline V gene. The trim removed 4 bases at V and 5 bases at J, leaving 15 bases unmatched. The CDR3 has 18 amino acids. This rearrangement joins TRBV9 to TRBJ2-1, with 10 bases that match TRBD2. Sequencing input: peripheral blood. The TCR was taken from a woman older than 75 with acute or convalescent COVID-19. In DNA, the CDR3 is TGTGCCAGCAGCCTCCCGGGAGCGGGAGGGTCAGGGGACAATGAGCAGTTCTTC. This gives the protein CASSLPGAGGSGDNEQFF.